This TCR beta chain originates from a study of memory CD4+ T cells and cytomegalovirus serostatus. In the study overall: This sample comes from healthy Belgian adults, under 10 CMV seropositive, about 25 seronegative.

Note on this clone: What it binds is not known. A junction end diverges from the germline sequence, so it may reflect a read error.

Study processing details: After removing out-of-frame reads, around 2,100,000 distinct TCRbeta sequences remained. The protocol was immunoSEQ multiplex PCR, while the TCRdb copy is restricted to in-frame clones and leaves out a portion. The V and J calls and clone size were taken over from that table, and D and trimming were inferred from the DNA. The sample shows around 54,000 clones, around 80% of them seen only once. Study-wide results and caveats: Suggested: most of the CMV-linked TCR signature lies in CD4+ memory cells. 67 of 164 known CMV-associated TCRbeta sequences appeared in CD4+ memory.

This CDR3 has 14 residues. CDR1 and CDR2 (germline): MNHEY, SVGAGI. The sort gate was single viable CD3+CD4+CD8-CD45RO+ cells for memory CD4+ T cells. The origin of this receptor is an adult in good health and CMV-seronegative. The sample taken for sequencing was memory CD4+ T cells from blood. The gene calls are TRBV6-5 and TRBJ1-2, with TRBD1 identical over 9 bases. The CDR3: CASSPGTGNYGYTF. CDR3 nucleotide sequence: TGTGCCAGCAGTCCGGGGACAGGGAACTACGGCTACACCTTC.